The present TCR beta chain was sequenced within a study of tumor-infiltrating lymphocytes in localized non-small cell lung cancer. Study-level information: From each patient, both tumor and uninvolved lung, non-adjacent to tumor, were sampled.

This clone was counted a few times. Its antigen is as yet unknown. TCRdb keeps only in-frame clones here, not all; method: immunoSEQ multiplex PCR. In the table there are about 9,700 clones, 78% of which are singletons. Germline V gene data show CDR1 as SGDLS and CDR2 as YYNGEE. This CDR3 is built from 16 residues. V was pared by 0 bases and J by 4 bases, with 14 bases between. Findings and limits, study-wide: Tumors had more T cell infiltration than uninvolved lung, per TCRbeta sequencing and CD3 counts.

The sequence was collected from a human donor with non-small cell lung cancer. V is TRBV9 and J is TRBJ2-1, with D possibly TRBD2 on 5 matching bases. Sequences were obtained from lung tumor tissue. The CDR3 here is CASSVATNPGYNEQFF. The CDR3 nucleotides are TGTGCCAGCAGCGTAGCTACAAACCCGGGGTACAATGAGCAGTTCTTC.